Here is one T cell receptor beta chain with its context. The data originate from a study of blood T cell repertoires in COVID-19. This table comes from immunoSEQ multiplex PCR, and its TCRdb copy is limited to in-frame clones, with some not included. This table has around 130,000 clones, about 80% appearing once. The sequenced material came from peripheral blood. This TCR was sampled from a man in his fifties or sixties with active or convalescent COVID-19.

CDR3: CASSQVQEETQYF. CDR3 bases: TGCGCCAGCAGCCAAGTACAAGAAGAGACCCAGTACTTC. The chain links TRBV4-1 to TRBJ2-5; D gene unclear. CDR1 is MGHRA and CDR2 is YSYEKL in the germline V gene. The CDR3 covers 13 residues. With 1 base removed from V and 3 bases from J, the gap between germline ends came to 6 bases.